This is a list of T cell receptor beta chains from one sample in a study of molecular identifiers for immune sequencing clone quantification. TCRdb independently ran MiXCR on the PCR reads; one entry per CDR3 protein. The sample lists roughly 100,000 distinct CDR3 sequences, 30% to 35% occurring once. The sequencing input was naive CD8+ T cells from blood, with Jurkat cell RNA spiked in. These receptors were obtained from a human donor in good health. Some libraries in this study had Jurkat cell RNA spiked in. The CDR3 runs from the conserved cysteine through the conserved F or W. A D gene is named only where the DNA matches it firmly. Part of the rows lack a size; the others show once, few, many or a class for expanded clones.

J | V | size | D | DNA | CDR3
TRBJ2-7 | TRBV10-3 | NA | NA | TGTGCCATCAGTCGGCTTGGCACCGGGCCGTCCTACGAGCAGTACTTC | CAISRLGTGPSYEQYF
TRBJ2-3 | TRBV7-6 | NA | NA | TGTGCCAGCAGCAGTAGTTCGGGAGATACGCAGTATTTT | CASSSSSGDTQYF
TRBJ2-3 | TRBV27 | NA | TRBD2 | TGTGCCAGCGGTTCACTAGCGGGGAAAGCCGGTAGCACAGATACGCAGTATTTT | CASGSLAGKAGSTDTQYF
TRBJ2-2 | TRBV18 | NA | TRBD2 | TGTGCCAGCTCCCGCCCTAGCGGGAACACCGGGGAGCTGTTTTTT | CASSRPSGNTGELFF
TRBJ2-4 | TRBV23-1 | many | NA | TGCGCCAGCAGTTTCATTCAGTACTTC | CASSFIQYF
TRBJ2-2 | TRBV29-1 | many | TRBD1 | TGCAGCGTCGTGGGACAGGACATCACCGGGGAGCTGTTTTTT | CSVVGQDITGELFF
TRBJ2-3 | TRBV5-4 | NA | NA | TGTGCCAGCAGCTCACCGCCCCTAGATACGCAGTATTTT | CASSSPPLDTQYF
TRBJ2-7 | TRBV29-1 | NA | NA | TGCAGCGTTGGGCCAGGGACCTTCTACGAGCAGTACTTC | CSVGPGTFYEQYF
TRBJ2-7 | TRBV19 | NA | NA | TGTGCCAGTAGCGTGTCGGGCTCAGACGAGCAGTACTTC | CASSVSGSDEQYF
TRBJ2-3 | TRBV3-1 | few | NA | TGTGCCAGCAGCCAAGAGGGGAGCTTACGGGACACAGATACGCAGTATTTT | CASSQEGSLRDTDTQYF
TRBJ2-1 | TRBV11-3 | few | TRBD2 | TGTGCCAGCAGCTTCGGACTAGCGGGAGACCCAAGGGATGAGCAGTTCTTC | CASSFGLAGDPRDEQFF
TRBJ1-6 | TRBV28 | once | NA | TGTGCCAGCAGTTTTCTAGGGGCCCTCCACTTT | CASSFLGALHF
TRBJ2-5 | TRBV28 | once | NA | TGTGCCAGCAGTTTTCTAGAGAGGGAAGAGACCCAGTACTTC | CASSFLEREETQYF
TRBJ1-1 | TRBV28 | many | NA | TGTGCCAGCAGTCCCAAATTAGGGGTTAGTGAAGCTTTCTTT | CASSPKLGVSEAFF
TRBJ2-7 | TRBV28 | NA | NA | TGTGCCAGCGGCCGCTTGCCGACCTCCTACGAGCAGTACTTC | CASGRLPTSYEQYF
TRBJ1-5 | TRBV20-1 | NA | NA | TGCAGTGCTAGAGAAGGGGCAGGGTGGAACAATCAGCCCCAGCATTTT | CSAREGAGWNNQPQHF
TRBJ2-5 | TRBV7-9 | many | NA | TGTGCCAGCAGCTCGACAGAGAGCCAAGAGACCCAGTACTTC | CASSSTESQETQYF
TRBJ2-4 | TRBV6-1 | few | NA | TGTGCCAGCAGCTCCTGGGGGGTAAACATTCAGTACTTC | CASSSWGVNIQYF
TRBJ1-1 | TRBV5-5 | NA | TRBD1 | TGTGCCAGCAGCTGGATCTTAGGACAGGGAAGGTTGAACACTGAAGCTTTCTTT | CASSWILGQGRLNTEAFF
TRBJ1-5 | TRBV16 | many | NA | TGTGCCAGCAGCCAGGGGAGCAATCAGCCCCAGCATTTT | CASSQGSNQPQHF
TRBJ2-5 | TRBV7-2 | few | TRBD2 | TGTGCCAGCAGCCCCCTCAGACTAGCGGGAGTTCAAGAGACCCAGTACTTC | CASSPLRLAGVQETQYF
TRBJ2-1 | TRBV28 | NA | NA | TGTGCCAGCAGTTACAATGAGCAGTTCTTC | CASSYNEQFF
TRBJ1-1 | TRBV29-1 | NA | NA | TGCTCCTCGGGGGAAGCTTTCTTT | CSSGEAFF
TRBJ2-1 | TRBV6-4 | many | NA | TGTGCCAGCACTCAAGCCGGGAGCCCTGTGTCCTACAATGAGCAGTTCTTC | CASTQAGSPVSYNEQFF
TRBJ2-7 | TRBV28 | few | NA | TGTGCCAGCAGTCCCCCAGGACCTCCGAGCTCCTACGAGCAGTACTTC | CASSPPGPPSSYEQYF
TRBJ2-4 | TRBV20-1 | NA | NA | TGCAGTGCTTGTCCTTCCGGACACGACCTAGCCAAAGACATTCAGTACTTC | CSACPSGHDLAKDIQYF
TRBJ2-3 | TRBV13 | NA | NA | TGTGCCAGCAGCTTAGGACCAGATACGCAGTGTTTT | CASSLGPDTQCF
TRBJ2-6 | TRBV28 | few | NA | TGTGCCAGCAGCCCCCTGGGGGTGATAAGCTCTGGGGCCACCGTCCTGACTTTC | CASSPLGVISSGATVLTF
TRBJ2-7 | TRBV28 | many | TRBD2 | TGTGCCAGCAGTTTCTCCCAGGGAGGGTACGAGCAGTACTTC | CASSFSQGGYEQYF
TRBJ2-3 | TRBV5-1 | few | TRBD1 | TGCGCCAGCAGCTTGGGCCCCTCCAGGGGGATAAGCACAGATACGCAGTATTTT | CASSLGPSRGISTDTQYF
TRBJ2-2 | TRBV11-1 | few | NA | TGTGCCAGCAGCCCCCTACTCACCGGGGAGCTGTTTTTT | CASSPLLTGELFF
TRBJ2-1 | TRBV28 | once | NA | TGTGCCAGCAGTGCGTACGGGGGAAACCGGCAGTTCTTC | CASSAYGGNRQFF
TRBJ2-3 | TRBV2 | few | TRBD2 | TGTGCCAGCCCAGCGGGAGGACTGTCAGATACGCAGTATTTT | CASPAGGLSDTQYF
TRBJ2-7 | TRBV29-1 | many | TRBD2 | TGCAGCGTTGACGGGACTAGCGGGAGGCACGAGCAGTACTTC | CSVDGTSGRHEQYF
TRBJ2-3 | TRBV9 | many | NA | TGTGCCAGCAGCGTAGCGCTACTCGGCACAGATACGCAGTATTTT | CASSVALLGTDTQYF
TRBJ1-1 | TRBV28 | NA | TRBD1 | TGTGCCAGCAGTTTACCCCGGGACAGGGGGTCCACTGAAGCTTTCTTT | CASSLPRDRGSTEAFF
TRBJ2-7 | TRBV6-5 | NA | TRBD1 | TGTGCCAGCAGTTACAGGGACAGGGGTGACGAGCAGTACTTC | CASSYRDRGDEQYF
TRBJ2-7 | TRBV28 | NA | TRBD2 | TGTGCCAGCAGTCACAGACTAGCGGGCCACTACGAGCGGTACTTC | CASSHRLAGHYERYF
TRBJ1-6 | TRBV20-1 | NA | NA | TGCAGTGCCCTAGGGCGGGGGAACTCACCTCTCCACTTT | CSALGRGNSPLHF
TRBJ2-1 | TRBV27 | NA | TRBD2 | TGTGCCAGCAGTACCTTAGCGGGGGGGAACAATGAGCAGTTCTTC | CASSTLAGGNNEQFF
TRBJ2-5 | TRBV11-2 | NA | TRBD1 | TGTGCCAGCAGTCACCGGCCGGGACAGCGGGAGACCCAGTACTTC | CASSHRPGQRETQYF
TRBJ2-1 | TRBV11-2 | few | NA | TGTGCCAGCACCCACGGGGTCCCTGAGCAGTTCTTC | CASTHGVPEQFF
TRBJ1-1 | TRBV28 | NA | NA | TGTGCCAGCAGTTTTTTGGGTTTGCTAGAGAACACTGAAGCTTTCTTT | CASSFLGLLENTEAFF
TRBJ2-5 | TRBV12-3/TRBV12-4 | NA | NA | TGTGCCAGCAGTTCAACGGTAGAGACCCAGTGCTTC | CASSSTVETQCF
TRBJ2-1 | TRBV15 | NA | TRBD1 | TGTGCCACCAGCAGGGGATGGGACAGATCAACCTACAATGAGCAGTTCTTC | CATSRGWDRSTYNEQFF
TRBJ1-6 | TRBV28 | few | TRBD1 | TGTGCCAGCAGTTTAAGGGACAGGGCTAATTCACCCCTCCACTTT | CASSLRDRANSPLHF
TRBJ1-2 | TRBV9 | many | NA | TGTGCCAGCAGCCCGTCCGGGGCAGGAGGGTATGGCTACACCTTC | CASSPSGAGGYGYTF
TRBJ1-5 | TRBV5-4 | NA | TRBD1 | TGTGCCCGGACAGGGAACCAGCCCCAGCATTTT | CARTGNQPQHF
TRBJ2-2 | TRBV9 | NA | NA | TGTGCCAGCAGCCCTCAAAACACCGGGGAGCTGTTTTTT | CASSPQNTGELFF
TRBJ2-2 | TRBV7-2 | NA | NA | TGTGCCAGCAGCTTGGGTTGGCGGGGTACGAACACCGGGGAGCTGTTTTTT | CASSLGWRGTNTGELFF
TRBJ2-7 | TRBV2 | NA | TRBD2 | TGTGCCAGCACGGGAGCTAGCGGGCCCCCTACCTACGAGCAGAACTTC | CASTGASGPPTYEQNF
TRBJ1-6 | TRBV6-2/TRBV6-3 | many | TRBD1 | TGTGCCAGCCGGGACAGGACTAATTCACCCCTCCACTTT | CASRDRTNSPLHF
TRBJ1-4 | TRBV9 | many | NA | TGTGCCAGCAGCCTAGGTCAACGAGTAACGGGTTTTGAAAAACTGTTTTTT | CASSLGQRVTGFEKLFF
TRBJ2-7 | TRBV29-1 | few | NA | TGCAGCGTTGAAGATCGCCGCAGGCCATCCTCCTACGAGCAGTACTTC | CSVEDRRRPSSYEQYF
TRBJ2-7 | TRBV10-3 | NA | NA | TGTGCCATCAGTGAGCTGAACCTGTCCCCAGGGACGTACGGGCAGTACTTC | CAISELNLSPGTYGQYF